The rows below give T cell receptor beta chains drawn from one sample of a study of spatial heterogeneity in lung cancer. TCRdb analysed the 5' RACE reads with MiXCR anew, one entry per CDR3 protein. The sample holds more than 65,000 distinct CDR3 sequences, 10% to 15% seen once. The sample in question was PBMCs, obtained at surgery. The origin of the receptors is a male donor with early-stage non-small cell lung cancer. Both conserved end residues are part of each CDR3. The order of the fields is D gene, clone size, J gene, V gene, CDR3 DNA, CDR3 protein. A D gene is named only where the DNA matches it firmly. Size tells how often a clone was seen (once, few, many) or the class of an expanded clone, and some rows leave it out.

d_gene: NA; abundance: NA; j_gene: TRBJ2-3; v_gene: TRBV24-1; CDR3nt: TGTGCCACCAGTGGTAAAACCGGGACCTTCACAGATACGCAGTATTTT; CDR3aa: CATSGKTGTFTDTQYF
d_gene: TRBD1; abundance: NA; j_gene: TRBJ1-1; v_gene: TRBV5-1; CDR3nt: TGCGCCAGCAGCCAGCAGACAGGGTTGAACACTGAAGCTTTCTTT; CDR3aa: CASSQQTGLNTEAFF
d_gene: NA; abundance: few; j_gene: TRBJ2-1; v_gene: TRBV7-6; CDR3nt: TGTGCCAGCAGCTTAGCGAAACTAGGTCCAGCCTACAATGAGCAGTTCTTC; CDR3aa: CASSLAKLGPAYNEQFF
d_gene: NA; abundance: NA; j_gene: TRBJ2-1; v_gene: TRBV4-2; CDR3nt: TGTGCCAGCAGCCAAGAACCCTCGGGTTCCTACAATGAGCAGTTCTTC; CDR3aa: CASSQEPSGSYNEQFF
d_gene: TRBD2; abundance: few; j_gene: TRBJ2-1; v_gene: TRBV7-9; CDR3nt: TGTGCCAGCAGCCCCCAACTAGCGGCCTACAATGAGCAGTTCTTC; CDR3aa: CASSPQLAAYNEQFF
d_gene: NA; abundance: few; j_gene: TRBJ1-1; v_gene: TRBV29-1; CDR3nt: TGCAGCGTTGGAAACGAGGGGGATGCGAACACTGAAGCTTTCTTT; CDR3aa: CSVGNEGDANTEAFF
d_gene: TRBD1; abundance: few; j_gene: TRBJ1-5; v_gene: TRBV3-1; CDR3nt: TGTGCCAGCAGTCTACAGGGGCAGCAGCAGCCCCAGCATTTT; CDR3aa: CASSLQGQQQPQHF
d_gene: TRBD1; abundance: few; j_gene: TRBJ2-1; v_gene: TRBV5-1; CDR3nt: TGCGCCAGCAGCTTAACCGGGACAGGGGTGTATGAGCAGTTCTTC; CDR3aa: CASSLTGTGVYEQFF
d_gene: NA; abundance: many; j_gene: TRBJ1-1; v_gene: TRBV5-4; CDR3nt: TGTGCCAGCAGCACCGAAAGGACAGACATGAACACTGAAGCTTTCTTT; CDR3aa: CASSTERTDMNTEAFF
d_gene: NA; abundance: few; j_gene: TRBJ1-1; v_gene: TRBV15; CDR3nt: TGTGCCACCAGCATTGCCCGGGATACAACTGAAGCTTTCTTT; CDR3aa: CATSIARDTTEAFF
d_gene: NA; abundance: NA; j_gene: TRBJ1-3; v_gene: TRBV19; CDR3nt: TGTGCCAGTAGTACCTATCAGGGAAGTGGAAACACCATATATTTT; CDR3aa: CASSTYQGSGNTIYF